This is a list of T cell receptor beta chains from one sample in a study of vaccination and CD4 T cells after COVID-19. What these receptors recognize is not known. TCRdb re-analysed the PCR reads in MiXCR, keeping a single row per CDR3 protein. The table has 25,000 or so distinct CDR3 sequences, roughly 39% seen once. The sequenced sample consisted of CD4+ T cells from blood, cultured in vitro. The receptors were gathered from a human donor who had recovered from COVID-19. The CDR3 runs from the conserved cysteine through the conserved F or W. A D gene is named only where the DNA matches it firmly. Only part of the rows carry a size: once, few, many, or a class if the clone is expanded.

j_gene,v_gene,d_gene,abundance,CDR3nt,CDR3aa
TRBJ2-3,TRBV25-1,-,few,TGTGCCAGCAGTGGACAGGCCTCACTTCCAGATACGCAGTATTTT,CASSGQASLPDTQYF
TRBJ2-1,TRBV24-1,-,once,TGTGCCACCAGTGCGGCGGGCTCCTACAATGAGCAGTTCTTC,CATSAAGSYNEQFF
TRBJ1-2,TRBV6-5,TRBD1,-,TGTGCCAGCAGTTTCCTCACAGGGGCTGGCTATGGCTACACCTTC,CASSFLTGAGYGYTF
TRBJ1-2,TRBV7-9,TRBD1,once,TGTGCCAGCAGCTCCGTCCCGGGACAGGCGATCTATGGCTACACCTTC,CASSSVPGQAIYGYTF
TRBJ2-7,TRBV20-1,TRBD2,-,TGCAGTGCTAGAGGACTAGCGGGAGGGCAAGGTTACGAGCAGTACTTC,CSARGLAGGQGYEQYF
TRBJ1-1,TRBV7-8,TRBD1,-,TGTGCCAGCAGCACCAGACAGGGGATCACTGAAGCTTTCTTT,CASSTRQGITEAFF
TRBJ1-2,TRBV27,-,few,TGTGCCAGCAGTCCCTGGGGGCGGGGCTACACCTTC,CASSPWGRGYTF
TRBJ2-3,TRBV20-1,-,-,TGCAGTGCGGGGCCTACCTACCGCACAGATACGCAGTATTTT,CSAGPTYRTDTQYF
TRBJ2-5,TRBV20-1,-,few,TGCAGTGCTAGCAGGGCTCAAGAGACCCAGTACTTC,CSASRAQETQYF
TRBJ1-1,TRBV27,TRBD1,-,TGTGCCAGCAGCCCTACCTCCTGGTGGGGACAGCCTGACACTGAAGCTTTCTTT,CASSPTSWWGQPDTEAFF
TRBJ2-1,TRBV7-2,-,few,TGTGCCAGCAGCTTAGTTATCGCCAATGAGCAGTTCTTC,CASSLVIANEQFF
TRBJ1-1,TRBV11-2,-,-,TGTGCCAGCAGCTTGAAGGGCCCAACGGAAGCTTTCTTT,CASSLKGPTEAFF
TRBJ2-1,TRBV7-9,TRBD2,-,TGTGCCAGCAGCTTAGCTAGCGGGGGGGCTGGTGAGCAGTTCTTC,CASSLASGGAGEQFF
TRBJ2-7,TRBV6-5,-,few,TGTGCCAGCAGTTACAAACGGGAGTCCTACGAGCAGTGCTTC,CASSYKRESYEQCF
TRBJ1-3,TRBV19,-,-,TGTGCCAGTAACCCGCGGCAGGGGCACCGAAACACCATATATTTT,CASNPRQGHRNTIYF
TRBJ2-1,TRBV6-1,-,-,TGTGCCAGCACTGGGACCTTCTACAATGAGCAGTTCTTC,CASTGTFYNEQFF
TRBJ2-2,TRBV18,-,-,TGTGCCAGCTCAAGCTCACAGGTCACCGGGGAGCTGTTTTTT,CASSSSQVTGELFF
TRBJ2-5,TRBV10-3,-,few,TGTGCCATCAGCGATCAAGAGACCCAGTACTTC,CAISDQETQYF
TRBJ2-3,TRBV11-2,-,-,TGTGCCAGCAGGTTAACAGGGTATACGCAGTATTTT,CASRLTGYTQYF
TRBJ2-1,TRBV7-2,TRBD1,-,TGTGCCAGCAGCTTCCCTGACAGGGTAGGGTCGGACAATGAGCAGTTCTTC,CASSFPDRVGSDNEQFF
TRBJ2-1,TRBV2,TRBD2,-,TGTGCCAGCAGCGGAAGACGGACTAGCGGGAGGGAGAATGAGCAGTTCTTC,CASSGRRTSGRENEQFF
TRBJ2-3,TRBV19,TRBD1,few,TGTGCCAGTAGTATACGGACAGGAGATACGCAGTATTTT,CASSIRTGDTQYF
TRBJ1-5,TRBV20-1,-,-,TGCAGTGCTAGTGGGGGCCATAGCAATCAGCCCCAGCATTTT,CSASGGHSNQPQHF
TRBJ1-2,TRBV7-9,-,few,TGTGCCAGCAGCTTAGCTCCGGCGACAAGAGACAATGGCTACACCTTC,CASSLAPATRDNGYTF
TRBJ1-2,TRBV19,-,-,TGTGCCAGTAGTATAGTTCCATACCTGCAGGGATCCGATCGCTATGGCTACACCTTC,CASSIVPYLQGSDRYGYTF
TRBJ2-5,TRBV11-3,-,-,TGTGCCAGCAGCTTAGTGCTGAGCCTAGAGACCCAGTACTTC,CASSLVLSLETQYF
TRBJ1-2,TRBV29-1,TRBD1,-,TGCAGCGTTCACAGGGGAGCGGGCTATGGCTACACCTTC,CSVHRGAGYGYTF
TRBJ2-7,TRBV7-9,-,-,TGTGCCAGCAGCCCCCGCCTGGGAGGAACGTTCTCCGAGCAGTACTTC,CASSPRLGGTFSEQYF
TRBJ2-1,TRBV5-3,TRBD2,-,TGTGCCAGCAGACTAGCAGGGTCGAATGAGCAGTTCTTC,CASRLAGSNEQFF
TRBJ2-1,TRBV6-1,TRBD2,-,TGTGCCAGCCGTCCGGGGGGGGGAGGATACAATGAGCAGTTCTTC,CASRPGGGGYNEQFF
TRBJ2-5,TRBV12-2,-,-,TGTGCAAGTCGCCCCTCGGGCCTAGCCTCCCAAGAGACCCAGTACTTC,CASRPSGLASQETQYF
TRBJ2-3,TRBV7-2,-,few,TGTGCCAGCAGCTTCCAGGGGGGAGATACGCAGTATTTT,CASSFQGGDTQYF
TRBJ2-7,TRBV6-2/TRBV6-3,-,-,TGTGCCAGCAGACCCCGGGCAGGGAGATCCTACGAGCAGTACTTC,CASRPRAGRSYEQYF
TRBJ2-6,TRBV6-1,-,-,TGTGCCAGCAGTAGTTCTGGGGCCAACGTCCTGACTTTC,CASSSSGANVLTF
TRBJ2-7,TRBV7-9,-,-,TGTGCCAGCAGCTTAAGTACGGGGGCGACCTACGAGCAGTACTTC,CASSLSTGATYEQYF
TRBJ2-7,TRBV28,TRBD2,-,TGTGCCAGCAGCGGCGGGAGCTTCTCCTACGAGCAGTACTTC,CASSGGSFSYEQYF
TRBJ2-7,TRBV11-3,-,few,TGTGCCAGCAGCCATGAACAGGGTTACGAGCAGTACTTC,CASSHEQGYEQYF
TRBJ2-1,TRBV7-2,-,few,TGTGCCAGCAGCTTAGGGAGTCGAAGCTCCTACAATGAGCAGTTCTTC,CASSLGSRSSYNEQFF
TRBJ1-6,TRBV19,-,-,TGTGCCAGTAGTATAGGGGGGCTTTCACCCCTCCACTTT,CASSIGGLSPLHF
TRBJ2-3,TRBV29-1,-,-,TGCAGCGGGAACAGGGCCCCAGATACGCAGTATTTT,CSGNRAPDTQYF
TRBJ1-1,TRBV7-9,-,-,TGTGCCAGCAGCTCTTACAGGGTAGCGGGAACTGAAGCTTTCTTT,CASSSYRVAGTEAFF
TRBJ2-7,TRBV7-2,TRBD2,-,TGTGCCAGCAGCTTATTAGCGGGAGTTAAAGAGCAGTACTTC,CASSLLAGVKEQYF
TRBJ2-5,TRBV7-9,-,few,TGTGCCAGCAGCCCCCTAGGCGGTAACCAAGAGACCCAGTACTTC,CASSPLGGNQETQYF
TRBJ2-1,TRBV7-7,-,-,TGTGCCAGCAGCTTAGAAGCCGGGAGGGGGCCGAATGAGCAGTTCTTC,CASSLEAGRGPNEQFF
TRBJ2-5,TRBV5-1,-,-,TGCGCCAGCAGCTTGGGACAGTCGTACCAAGAGACCCAGTACTTC,CASSLGQSYQETQYF
TRBJ2-7,TRBV6-2/TRBV6-3,TRBD1,few,TGTGCCAGCAGTTACTCCGGGACAGCCGAGCAGTACTTC,CASSYSGTAEQYF
TRBJ1-2,TRBV28,TRBD1,-,TGTGCCAGCAGTTCCTCAGGGGGCCCTAACTATGGCTACACCTTC,CASSSSGGPNYGYTF
TRBJ2-7,TRBV7-2,TRBD2,-,TGTGCCAGCAGCTCCCCGGGACTAGCGGGAGGCTACGAGCAGTACTTC,CASSSPGLAGGYEQYF
TRBJ1-6,TRBV5-1,TRBD1,-,TGCGCCAGCAGCTGGGACAGGGCTAACGGATCACCCCTCCACTTT,CASSWDRANGSPLHF
TRBJ2-3,TRBV7-2,TRBD2,few,TGTGCCAGCAGCCACAACGGACTAGCGGGGTCGGATACGCAGTATTTT,CASSHNGLAGSDTQYF